The 5 T cell receptor beta chains presented below share a single source sample, sequenced in a study of shared clonotypes between healthy human individuals. Assay: immunoSEQ multiplex PCR; the TCRdb copy retains only in-frame clones and omits some. Of a few hundred thousand clones detected, roughly 87% appear once; the ten largest clones hold 16%. The sequencing sample was made of memory CD8+ T cells sorted from blood. Subset defined: CD45RO+ cells pooled with CCR7-negative TemRA cells. The receptors originated from a young man in good health.

This chain connects TRBV9 to TRBJ2-7, with D perhaps TRBD2 (6 bases). The CDR3 is made up of 14 amino acids. Trimming took off 0 bases at V and 3 bases at J, with 10 bases between the two ends. Germline V gene lookup returns CDR1 SGDLS and CDR2 YYNGEE. The DNA for the CDR3 is TGTGCCAGCAGCGTAGCGGGGGTGGACTACGAGCAGTACTTC. Amino acid sequence: CASSVAGVDYEQYF.

The chain recombines TRBV7-9 with TRBJ1-6, with a weak D call TRBD1 (5 bases). This CDR3 has 13 amino acids. The V gene's germline CDR1 is SEHNR and CDR2 FQNEAQ (reference sequence). The V gene lost 5 bases and the J gene lost 15 bases, with 17 bases spanning the gap. The CDR3 protein is CASSPFSGGNLHF. The CDR3 DNA follows: TGTGCCAGCAGCCCTTTCTCGGGGGGGAACCTCCACTTT.

The chain combines TRBV4-3 with TRBJ2-7, with 7 bases aligning to TRBD1. Germline V gene lookup returns CDR1 LGHNA and CDR2 YSLEER. The CDR3 spans 15 residues. The V segment lost 1 base and the J segment 4 bases; nucleotides outside the gene matches: 7. Written as DNA, the CDR3 is TGCGCCAGCAGCCAAGCCCAGGGGGTAAGGTACGAGCAGTACTTC. Translated, it gives CASSQAQGVRYEQYF.

The gene calls are TRBV5-1 and TRBJ2-1, with D unclear. The CDR3 sequence is 16 residues long. Trimming pared 4 bases from V and 4 bases from J, leaving 18 bases between. Germline V gene data show CDR1 as SGHRS and CDR2 as YFSETQ. The CDR3 here is CASSGYSYTRYNEQFF. CDR3 bases: TGCGCCAGCAGCGGCTACAGCTACACTCGGTACAATGAGCAGTTCTTC.

This chain links TRBV19 with TRBJ1-3; D remains unclear. This CDR3 is 12 amino acids long. Trimming left V 3 bases short and J 4 bases short, with 4 bases between. Germline CDR1 LNHDA, CDR2 SQIVND (reference sequence). For the CDR3, the DNA is TGTGCCAGTAGTATTAAGGGAAACACCATATATTTT. This encodes CASSIKGNTIYF.